The rows below give T cell receptor beta chains drawn from one sample of a study of CD8+ T cells in alopecia areata. The assay was immunoSEQ multiplex PCR, and TCRdb's table has in-frame clones only and misses some. The table includes over 80,000 clones, about 40% detected once. The sample was CD8+ T cells sorted from blood, taken at week 24, from a patient treated with tofacitinib. The receptors here all came from a human donor with alopecia areata. Both conserved end residues are trimmed from each CDR3.

V,CDR3
TRBV5-1,ASSQPPGTEAF
TRBV30,AWSASVNEQF
TRBV7-9,ASSLVGGSSYEQY
TRBV19,ASYQGAMNTEAF
TRBV7-9,ASSSGQQINNEQF
TRBV30,AWSVRGNQPQH
TRBV2,ASSDFSSSYEQY
TRBV7-9,ASSSPLAQY
TRBV6-1,ASRAGGNTGELF
TRBV6-1,ASSEIGSYNEQF
TRBV4-1,ASSPNAGGSYNEQF
TRBV27,ASSLRRLQETQY